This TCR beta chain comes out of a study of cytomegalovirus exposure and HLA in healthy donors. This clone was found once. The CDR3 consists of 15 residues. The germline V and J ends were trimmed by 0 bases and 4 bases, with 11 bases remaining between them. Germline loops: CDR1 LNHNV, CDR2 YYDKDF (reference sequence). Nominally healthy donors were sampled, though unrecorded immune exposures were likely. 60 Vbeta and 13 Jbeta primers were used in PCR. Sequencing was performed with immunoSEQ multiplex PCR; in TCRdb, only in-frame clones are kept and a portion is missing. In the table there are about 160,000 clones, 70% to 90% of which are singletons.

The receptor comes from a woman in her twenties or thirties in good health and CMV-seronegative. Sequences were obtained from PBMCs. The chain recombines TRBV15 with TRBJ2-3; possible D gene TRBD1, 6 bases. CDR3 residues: CATSRELHRADTQYF. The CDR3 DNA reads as TGTGCCACCAGCAGAGAACTTCACAGGGCAGATACGCAGTATTTT.